The sequence of this T cell receptor (beta chain) was determined in a study of T cell changes during pregnancy in multiple sclerosis. Germline V gene sequence: CDR1 SEHNR, CDR2 FQNEAQ (reference sequence). The CDR3 totals 14 residues. V was pared by 3 bases and J by 0 bases, with 8 bases between. Clones were sequenced by immunoSEQ multiplex PCR, and TCRdb holds only the in-frame ones, with some missing. In the table there are 90,000 to 100,000 clones, 90% to 95% of which are singletons. The TCR comes from a female donor with multiple sclerosis, enrolled in a pregnancy study. Material: peripheral blood, obtained in the third trimester of pregnancy. The chain carries TRBV7-9 and TRBJ1-2; no reliable D call. CDR3: CASSFPGTNYGYTF. The CDR3 DNA is TGTGCCAGCAGCTTTCCCGGGACTAACTATGGCTACACCTTC. Looking up the rest from reference TRBV7-9 and TRBJ1-2 gives the full variable domain: DTGVSQNPRHKITKRGQNVTFRCDPISEHNRLYWYRQTLGQGPEFLTYFQNEAQLEKSRLLSDRFSAERPKGSFSTLEIQRTEQGDSAMYLCASSFPGTNYGYTFGSGTRLTVV.